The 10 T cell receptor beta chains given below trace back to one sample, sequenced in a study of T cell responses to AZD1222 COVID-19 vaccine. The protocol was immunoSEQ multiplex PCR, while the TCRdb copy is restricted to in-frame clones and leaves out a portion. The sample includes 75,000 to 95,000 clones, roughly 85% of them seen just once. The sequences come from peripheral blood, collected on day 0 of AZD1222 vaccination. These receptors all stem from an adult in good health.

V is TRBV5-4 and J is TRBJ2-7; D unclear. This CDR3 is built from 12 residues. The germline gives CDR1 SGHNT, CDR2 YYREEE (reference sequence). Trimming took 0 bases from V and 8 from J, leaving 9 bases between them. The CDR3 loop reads CASSLDDSQQYF. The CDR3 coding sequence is TGTGCCAGCAGCTTGGATGACTCGCAGCAGTACTTC.

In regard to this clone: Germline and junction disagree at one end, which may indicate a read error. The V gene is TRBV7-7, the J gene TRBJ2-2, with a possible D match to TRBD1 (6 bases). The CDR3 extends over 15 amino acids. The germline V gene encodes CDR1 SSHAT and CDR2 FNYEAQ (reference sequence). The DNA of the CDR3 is TGTGCTAGCAGCCCAGAGGGGGTGAACACCGGGGAGCTGTTTTTT. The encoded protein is CASSPEGVNTGELFF.

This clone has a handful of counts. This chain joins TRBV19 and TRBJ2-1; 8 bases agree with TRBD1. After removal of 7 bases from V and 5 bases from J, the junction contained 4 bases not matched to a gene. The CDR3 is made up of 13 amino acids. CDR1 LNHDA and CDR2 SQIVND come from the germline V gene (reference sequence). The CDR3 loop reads CASTQGADNEQFF. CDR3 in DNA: TGTGCCAGTACTCAGGGGGCGGACAATGAGCAGTTCTTC.

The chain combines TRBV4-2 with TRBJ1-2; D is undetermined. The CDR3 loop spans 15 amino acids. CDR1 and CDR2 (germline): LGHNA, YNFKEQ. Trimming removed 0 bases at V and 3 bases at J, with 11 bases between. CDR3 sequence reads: CASSQDTVRHYGYTF. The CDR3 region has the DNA TGTGCCAGCAGCCAAGATACAGTCCGACACTATGGCTACACCTTC.

CDR3 sequence: CASRVEKLFF. The CDR3 bases are TGTGCCAGCAGAGTAGAAAAACTGTTTTTT. J is TRBJ1-4 and V is TRBV2; D is undetermined. From germline, CDR1 is SNHLY and CDR2 FYNNEI. The V and J ends lost 6 bases and 8 bases respectively, with 4 bases between them. CDR3 length: 10 amino acids. Full variable domain (outside the CDR3, taken from reference TRBV2 and TRBJ1-4): EPEVTQTPSHQVTQMGQEVILRCVPISNHLYFYWYRQILGQKVEFLVSFYNNEISEKSEIFDDQFSVERPDGSNFTLKIRSTKLEDSAMYFCASRVEKLFFGSGTQLSVL.

CDR3 in DNA: TGTGCCACCAGTGACACCAGGGGAGGGGCAGATACGCAGTATTTT. Its protein product is CATSDTRGGADTQYF. The chain couples TRBV24-1 to TRBJ2-3, with D possibly matching TRBD2 (7 bases). The germline V and J ends were trimmed by 4 bases and 4 bases, with 14 bases remaining between them. Germline CDR1 and CDR2: KGHDR and SFDVKD. This CDR3 is 15 amino acids long.

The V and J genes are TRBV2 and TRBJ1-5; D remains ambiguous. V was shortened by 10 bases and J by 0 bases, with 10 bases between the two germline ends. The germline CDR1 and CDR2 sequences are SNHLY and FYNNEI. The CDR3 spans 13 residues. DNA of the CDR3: TGTGCCACTAAGGGAGATAGCAATCAGCCCCAGCATTTT. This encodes CATKGDSNQPQHF.

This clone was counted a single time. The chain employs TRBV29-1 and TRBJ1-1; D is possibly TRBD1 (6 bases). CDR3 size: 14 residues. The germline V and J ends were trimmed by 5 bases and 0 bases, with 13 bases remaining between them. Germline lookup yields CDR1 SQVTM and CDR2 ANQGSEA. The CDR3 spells CSVNKQGVNTEAFF. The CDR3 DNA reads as TGCAGCGTTAACAAACAGGGTGTGAACACTGAAGCTTTCTTT.

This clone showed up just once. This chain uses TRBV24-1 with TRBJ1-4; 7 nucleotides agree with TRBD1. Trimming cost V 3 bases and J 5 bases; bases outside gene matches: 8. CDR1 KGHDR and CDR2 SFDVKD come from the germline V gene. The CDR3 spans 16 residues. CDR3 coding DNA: TGTGCCACCAGTGATGGCAAGACAGGGACGAATGAAAAACTGTTTTTT. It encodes CATSDGKTGTNEKLFF.

This CDR3 is CASSLALHQETQYF. CDR3 DNA: TGTGCCAGCAGCTTAGCACTGCACCAAGAGACCCAGTACTTC. The J gene is TRBJ2-5, the V gene TRBV13; D uncertain. The CDR3 length is 14 residues. Germline V lookup: CDR1 PRHDT, CDR2 FYEKMQ (reference sequence). The V end was cut by 1 base, the J end by 0 bases, with 6 bases between.